This T cell receptor beta chain was recorded in a study of CD8+ T cells in alopecia areata. Extracted from the samples, RNA was reverse transcribed into cDNA to serve as the sequencing template. TCRdb's copy holds only in-frame clones and misses some; the assay was immunoSEQ multiplex PCR. The sample records some 130,000 clones, approximately 49% being singletons. The sequencing used CD8+ T cells sorted from blood, collected at week 0. The clonotype originates from a human donor with alopecia areata.

The CDR3 nucleotides are TGTGCCAGCAGCCATCCCTCGGCCCTAGCGGACAGCTCCTACGAGCAGTACTTC. Translation gives CASSHPSALADSSYEQYF. The chain links TRBV4-2 to TRBJ2-7; tentative D call: TRBD2 (7 bases). Germline assignment: CDR1 LGHNA and CDR2 YNFKEQ. V lost 3 bases and J lost 0, with 21 bases in between. CDR3 length: 18 amino acids.